The 13 T cell receptor beta chains below all came from one sample that was sequenced in a study of human T cells and chemical hapten exposure. Time point defined: patch test 1, 2 weeks after DPC sensitization. Treatment meaning: therapeutic diphenylcyclopropenone sensitization with weekly scalp DPC. A single record per CDR3 protein comes from TCRdb applying MiXCR to the RACE reads. The sample records 75,000 to 95,000 distinct CDR3 sequences, over 9.5% being singletons. The sequencing here drew on whole blood, taken in connection with sensitization to the hapten diphenylcyclopropenone (DPC). These receptors all stem from an older woman with alopecia areata. Some clones in this sample may be carry-over from other donors' samples.

V is TRBV30 and J is TRBJ2-7; 12 nucleotides line up with TRBD1. Trimming at V came to 1 base and at J to 4 bases, leaving 5 bases not matched to a gene. Looked up from germline, CDR1 is GTSNPN and CDR2 is SVGIG (reference sequence). This CDR3 contains 15 residues. CDR3 region: CAWSAPGQGAYEQYF. The CDR3 DNA reads TGTGCCTGGAGTGCCCCGGGACAGGGGGCTTACGAGCAGTACTTC. The full variable domain, in which reference TRBV30 and TRBJ2-7 provide the parts outside the CDR3, is SQTIHQWPATLVQPVGSPLSLECTVEGTSNPNLYWYRQAAGRGLQLLFYSVGIGQISSEVPQNLSASRPQDRQFILSSKKLLLSDSGFYLCAWSAPGQGAYEQYFGPGTRLTVT.

V usage is TRBV6-5 and J usage is TRBJ2-7; no clear D gene. The V end was cut by 5 bases, the J end by 0 bases, with 14 bases between. Germline V gene lookup returns CDR1 MNHEY and CDR2 SVGAGI. The CDR3 is 15 residues long. CDR3 residues: CASSPDGEPSYEQYF. In DNA, the CDR3 is TGTGCCAGCAGTCCGGACGGCGAACCCTCCTACGAGCAGTACTTC.

This clonotype has at least ten counts. The chain has TRBV3-1 and TRBJ2-2, with D perhaps matching TRBD1 or TRBD2 (5 bases each). Germline values: CDR1 LGHDT, CDR2 YNNKEL (reference sequence). The CDR3 consists of 16 residues. The V end lost 5 bases, the J end lost 4 bases, and 17 bases lay between the germline ends. CDR3 sequence (DNA): TGTGCCAGCAGCGAGGTCGGGGCAGCGATCACCGGGGAGCTGTTTTTT. It is translated as CASSEVGAAITGELFF.

The chain recombines TRBV7-3 with TRBJ2-5; no clear D gene. V was cut by 4 bases and J by 2 bases, with 8 bases left in between. The CDR3 covers 13 residues. Germline-derived CDR1 and CDR2 are SGHTA and FQGTGA. In nucleotides, the CDR3 is TGTGCCAGCAGCTCGGACCCACAAGAGACCCAGTACTTC. Translating gives CASSSDPQETQYF.

With respect to this clonotype: Since a much larger clone is just one base distant, this may be a read error. CDR3 in amino acids: CASSPLGAETQYF. The CDR3 region has the DNA TGTGCCAGCAGCCCCCTTGGCGCGGAGACCCAGTACTTC. This sequence joins TRBV6-2 or TRBV6-3 and TRBJ2-5; D is unclear. CDR3 length: 13 residues. Germline V gives CDR1 MNHEY, CDR2 SVGEGT. The V end was cut by 6 bases, the J end by 5 bases, with 13 bases between.

This clonotype has only a few counts. The CDR3 nucleotides read TGTGCCAGCAGCTACTTTAGCGGGGGGGCCGGTGATACGCAGTATTTT. Translating gives CASSYFSGGAGDTQYF. The V gene is TRBV7-9, the J gene TRBJ2-3; 11 nucleotides line up with TRBD2. Unmatched junction bases numbered 9, after V lost 4 bases and J lost 6 bases. Looked up from germline, CDR1 is SEHNR and CDR2 is FQNEAQ (reference sequence). This CDR3 is 16 amino acids long. Full variable domain (remainder filled in from reference TRBV7-9 and TRBJ2-3): DTGVSQNPRHKITKRGQNVTFRCDPISEHNRLYWYRQTLGQGPEFLTYFQNEAQLEKSRLLSDRFSAERPKGSFSTLEIQRTEQGDSAMYLCASSYFSGGAGDTQYFGPGTRLTVL.

Ten or more counts support this clonotype. The CDR3 region is CASSFGTGLNTEAFF. In DNA, the CDR3 is TGTGCCAGCAGCTTCGGGACAGGGCTCAACACTGAAGCTTTCTTT. The chain recombines TRBV7-2 with TRBJ1-1; TRBD1 matches 9 bases. The length of the CDR3 is 15 residues. Germline loops: CDR1 SGHTA, CDR2 FQGNSA. V was pared by 3 bases and J by 2 bases, with 4 bases of the junction left unmatched.

The chain is built from TRBV29-1 and TRBJ1-2; 10 bases match TRBD1. The CDR3 has 15 amino acids. Germline V gene lookup returns CDR1 SQVTM and CDR2 ANQGSEA. With V trimmed by 1 base and J by 6 bases, 8 bases remained unmatched. The CDR3 sequence: CSVEAFGTGVHGYTF. The DNA for the CDR3 is TGCAGCGTTGAAGCCTTCGGGACAGGGGTACATGGCTACACCTTC.

About this clonotype itself: It may be a read error: a sequence one base away is much more abundant. The rearrangement uses TRBV18 and TRBJ2-5, with no clear D. CDR3 size: 12 residues. Germline V gene lookup returns CDR1 KGHSH and CDR2 LQKENI. The CDR3 region is CASPPYQETQYF. The DNA of the CDR3 is TGTGCCAGCCCACCGTACCAAGAGACCCAGTACTTC.

This clonotype appeared many times. CDR3 DNA: TGTGCCAGCAGCTTTTCCTACTGGGAGACCCAGTACTTC. This encodes CASSFSYWETQYF. The chain couples TRBV7-6 to TRBJ2-5; D gene unclear. From germline, CDR1 is SGHVS and CDR2 FNYEAQ. V lost 3 bases and J 5 bases, leaving 10 bases between the germline ends. CDR3 length: 13 amino acids. The variable domain in full, completed from reference TRBV7-6 and TRBJ2-5, reads GAGVSQSPRYKVTKRGQDVALRCDPISGHVSLYWYRQALGQGPEFLTYFNYEAQQDKSGLPNDRFSAERPEGSISTLTIQRTEQRDSAMYRCASSFSYWETQYFGPGTRLLVL.

This chain connects TRBV7-6 to TRBJ1-4; D uncertain. The germline gives CDR1 SGHVS, CDR2 FNYEAQ. The CDR3 covers 13 residues. Trimming shortened V by 1 base and J by 8 bases, and 8 bases separated the two germline ends. This CDR3 reads CASSLGNLEKLFF. The CDR3 bases are TGTGCCAGCAGCTTAGGAAATCTGGAAAAACTGTTTTTT.

This clonotype appeared a few times. The rearrangement links TRBV18 to TRBJ1-1; D call uncertain. The CDR3 loop spans 15 amino acids. CDR1 is KGHSH, CDR2 LQKENI, per germline. The V and J ends lost 5 bases and 10 bases respectively, with 23 bases between them. In nucleotides, the CDR3 is TGTGCCAGCTCATCAGACGGGGTCCTAAGTTGGGGAGCTTTCTTT. Translation gives CASSSDGVLSWGAFF.

The chain is built from TRBV29-1 and TRBJ1-2; D possibly corresponds to TRBD1 (6 bases). Trimming left V 6 bases short and J 6 bases short, with 14 bases between. CDR3 size: 12 residues. Germline V lookup: CDR1 SQVTM, CDR2 ANQGSEA. The CDR3 DNA reads as TGCAGCGTCGGGGGCGCAGGAAATGGCTACACCTTC. Its protein product is CSVGGAGNGYTF.